Following are 17 T cell receptor beta chains from one sample sequenced in a study of CD8 T cells in ankylosing spondylitis. Study results and limitations: It appeared that ankylosing spondylitis blood was characterized by a TCR beta motif of roughly 8 highly homologous variants.

Their antigens are not known. From the 5' RACE reads, TCRdb called clonotypes with MiXCR, one entry per CDR3 protein. The sample holds fewer than 750,000 distinct CDR3 sequences, roughly 19% seen once. Sequenced: blood, either unsorted or a sorted T cell fraction (not recorded which). All receptors derive from a male donor with ankylosing spondylitis.

This clonotype was seen a few times. The genes are TRBV20-1 and TRBJ2-3; 9 bases map to TRBD2. From germline, CDR1 is DFQATT and CDR2 SNEGSKA (reference sequence). The CDR3 totals 15 residues. J gave up 1 base and V 6 bases, and 8 bases lay outside the gene matches. The CDR3 spells CSANGAGGGTDTQYF. For the CDR3, the DNA is TGCAGTGCCAACGGCGCGGGAGGGGGCACAGATACGCAGTATTTT.

This clonotype was observed once. The rearrangement joins TRBV5-1 to TRBJ2-1; D possibly corresponds to TRBD2 (6 bases). The germline V gene encodes CDR1 SGHRS and CDR2 YFSETQ. The length of the CDR3 is 14 residues. V lost 0 bases and J 8 bases, leaving 12 bases between the germline ends. CDR3 bases: TGCGCCAGCAGCTTGGCCGCGGGGAAGCATGAGCAGTTCTTC. Amino acid sequence: CASSLAAGKHEQFF.

The chain is built from TRBV19 and TRBJ2-1; 7 bases match TRBD1. The CDR3 sequence is 17 residues long. With V trimmed by 3 bases and J by 0 bases, 8 bases remained unmatched. CDR1 is LNHDA and CDR2 is SQIVND in the germline V gene (reference sequence). CDR3 DNA sequence: TGTGCCAGTAGTATCTCGCCCGGGGACAGCTCCTACAATGAGCAGTTCTTC. Translated, it gives CASSISPGDSSYNEQFF.

The chain employs TRBV10-3 and TRBJ2-1; D is unresolved. This CDR3 is built from 13 residues. V lost 11 bases and J lost 5, with 16 bases in between. CDR1 and CDR2 from the germline V gene are ENHRY and SYGVKD. The CDR3 DNA follows: TGTGCCTCCCGAGCGCAGGCAAACAATGAGCAGTTCTTC. It translates to CASRAQANNEQFF.

The chain joins TRBV29-1 to TRBJ2-5, with D possibly TRBD1 on 6 matching bases. Trimming shortened V by 5 bases and J by 3 bases, and 10 bases separated the two germline ends. This CDR3 contains 12 residues. The germline V gene encodes CDR1 SQVTM and CDR2 ANQGSEA. CDR3 coding DNA: TGCAGCGTTCGGGGACACAAAGAGACCCAGTACTTC. Translating gives CSVRGHKETQYF.

This clonotype was seen more than once but under ten times. The J gene is TRBJ1-5, the V gene TRBV2; D remains unclear. Trimming took off 4 bases at V and 5 bases at J, with 12 bases between the two ends. The CDR3 sequence is 14 residues long. Germline V CDR1 and CDR2: SNHLY, FYNNEI. DNA of the CDR3: TGTGCCAGCAGTGCTCAAGTCGTGTATCAGCCCCAGCATTTT. Translated, it gives CASSAQVVYQPQHF. The whole variable domain, filled in from reference TRBV2 and TRBJ1-5, reads EPEVTQTPSHQVTQMGQEVILRCVPISNHLYFYWYRQILGQKVEFLVSFYNNEISEKSEIFDDQFSVERPDGSNFTLKIRSTKLEDSAMYFCASSAQVVYQPQHFGDGTRLSIL.

V gene TRBV5-1 combines with J gene TRBJ1-1; 11 bases line up with TRBD1. CDR3 length equals 15 residues. V trimming: 3 bases; J trimming: 5 bases; junction bases outside the gene matches: 6. The germline V gene has CDR1 SGHRS and CDR2 YFSETQ. The CDR3 DNA reads TGCGCCAGCAGCTGGGGGACAGGGGGACAGACTGAAGCTTTCTTT. As protein: CASSWGTGGQTEAFF. The full variable domain, its missing parts supplied by reference TRBV5-1 and TRBJ1-1, is KAGVTQTPRYLIKTRGQQVTLSCSPISGHRSVSWYQQTPGQGLQFLFEYFSETQRNKGNFPGRFSGRQFSNSRSEMNVSTLELGDSALYLCASSWGTGGQTEAFFGQGTRLTVV.

The rearrangement links TRBV20-1 to TRBJ1-1; weak D call: TRBD1 (6 bases). V lost 5 bases and J 4 bases, leaving 17 bases between the germline ends. The CDR3 covers 14 residues. Germline assignment: CDR1 DFQATT and CDR2 SNEGSKA (reference sequence). The CDR3 DNA sequence: TGCAGTGCTTTGGGGGGGGAGGGGGGCACTGAAGCTTTCTTT. Protein product: CSALGGEGGTEAFF.

This clonotype came up a few times. The chain is built from TRBV5-1 and TRBJ1-1, with D possibly matching TRBD1 (5 bases). Trimming shortened V by 3 bases and J by 7 bases, and 13 bases separated the two germline ends. The CDR3 is 13 amino acids. In germline, CDR1 is SGHRS, CDR2 YFSETQ. The CDR3 DNA follows: TGCGCCAGCAGCTGGGGCAATAGGCTTGAAGCTTTCTTT. It is translated as CASSWGNRLEAFF.

This clonotype was observed a handful of times. The V gene is TRBV6-1, the J gene TRBJ2-5, with D perhaps matching TRBD2 (5 bases). The CDR3 spans 14 residues. V was cut by 4 bases and J by 2 bases, with 11 bases left in between. Germline V gives CDR1 MNHNS, CDR2 SASEGT. CDR3 in DNA: TGTGCCAGCAGTGTCGGACTTTTACAAGAGACCCAGTACTTC. It specifies CASSVGLLQETQYF.

This sequence joins TRBV29-1 and TRBJ2-3; D gene uncertain. The CDR3 has 14 residues. The germline CDR1 and CDR2 sequences are SQVTM and ANQGSEA. Trimming took 6 bases from V and 2 from J, leaving 15 bases between them. CDR3 DNA: TGCAGCGTCGTCATGTTAGCCAACACAGATACGCAGTATTTT. Encoded protein: CSVVMLANTDTQYF.

V and J are TRBV20-1 and TRBJ1-6, with D uncertain. V lost 1 base and J lost 7, with 14 bases in between. This CDR3 is 15 amino acids long. The germline V gene encodes CDR1 DFQATT and CDR2 SNEGSKA (reference sequence). Written as DNA, the CDR3 is TGCAGTGCTAGAGCCCGCGGTGCAGAGAATTCACCCCTCCACTTT. Protein sequence: CSARARGAENSPLHF.

This clonotype was observed at least ten times. J is TRBJ1-1 and V is TRBV12-3 or TRBV12-4, with 12 bases identical to TRBD1. Trimming at V came to 6 bases and at J to 11 bases, leaving 10 bases not matched to a gene. This CDR3 contains 14 residues. The CDR3 reads CASRRAGQGARAFF. CDR3 bases: TGTGCCAGCAGGAGGGCGGGACAGGGGGCGCGGGCTTTCTTT.

The chain has TRBV4-2 and TRBJ2-1, with D unresolved. Germline CDR1 and CDR2: LGHNA and YNFKEQ. V was cut by 4 bases and J by 8 bases, with 15 bases left in between. This CDR3 is built from 14 residues. The CDR3 region has the DNA TGTGCCAGCAGCCGGGTCCAAAGCAACGATGAGCAGTTCTTC. Translation: CASSRVQSNDEQFF.

CDR3 DNA sequence: TGTGCCAGCAGTTTAGTTTGGCAGTTCTTC. Its protein is CASSLVWQFF. The chain links TRBV2 to TRBJ2-1; D is undetermined. The length of the CDR3 is 10 residues. Trimming left V 5 bases short and J 12 bases short, with 8 bases between. Germline CDR1 is SNHLY and CDR2 is FYNNEI.

This clonotype was counted only a few times. The chain couples TRBV2 to TRBJ1-1; D is possibly TRBD1 (5 bases). The CDR3 contains 18 residues. Germline V gene sequence: CDR1 SNHLY, CDR2 FYNNEI. V lost 5 bases, J lost 0 bases, and 22 bases lay in between. CDR3 nucleotides: TGTGCCAGCAGTCTCCTTCGGGACCCCCTAGGGCTGAACACTGAAGCTTTCTTT. Its translation: CASSLLRDPLGLNTEAFF.

This clonotype was seen more than once but under ten times. The chain uses TRBV7-2 and TRBJ1-2; no reliable D call. CDR1 SGHTA and CDR2 FQGNSA come from the germline V gene. V gave up 5 bases and J gave up 2 bases, with 15 bases separating them. The CDR3 consists of 15 residues. The DNA for the CDR3 is TGTGCCAGCAGCCCCGACCCCTGGGAGAACTATGGCTACACCTTC. Translating it yields CASSPDPWENYGYTF.